The 28 T cell receptor beta chains in this list originate from one sample, sequenced in a study of blood T cell repertoires in COVID-19. Some clones are missing from TCRdb's copy, which holds only in-frame ones; the method was immunoSEQ multiplex PCR. The sample consists of approximately 150,000 clones, roughly four fifths of them appearing once. The sequenced sample was peripheral blood. The receptor set was obtained from a woman aged 80 or over with acute or convalescent COVID-19.

V usage is TRBV30 and J usage is TRBJ2-7; D may be TRBD1 or TRBD2 (9 bases each). Per germline, CDR1 GTSNPN and CDR2 SVGIG (reference sequence). V dropped 7 bases and J dropped 6 bases, with 28 bases sitting between them. The CDR3 consists of 16 residues. The CDR3 DNA is TGTGCCTATAGGGACAGGGCTATAGCGGGAGTAGGCGAGCAGTACTTC. Amino acids: CAYRDRAIAGVGEQYF. The complete variable domain, with remaining parts taken from reference TRBV30 and TRBJ2-7, reads SQTIHQWPATLVQPVGSPLSLECTVEGTSNPNLYWYRQAAGRGLQLLFYSVGIGQISSEVPQNLSASRPQDRQFILSSKKLLLSDSGFYLCAYRDRAIAGVGEQYFGPGTRLTVT.

This sequence joins TRBV5-6 and TRBJ2-7; D possibly corresponds to TRBD2 (6 bases). The CDR3 is 14 amino acids. V lost 4 bases to trimming and J lost 2 bases, with 13 bases between them. CDR1 SGHDT and CDR2 YYEEEE come from the germline V gene. The DNA of the CDR3 is TGTGCCAGCAGCCTCGGAGGGGTCACCTACGAGCAGTACTTC. Translating gives CASSLGGVTYEQYF.

V usage is TRBV10-3 and J usage is TRBJ1-4; D possibly corresponds to TRBD1 (6 bases). V was cut by 6 bases and J by 7 bases, with 15 bases left in between. There are 14 residues in the CDR3. From germline, CDR1 is ENHRY and CDR2 SYGVKD. The CDR3 nucleotides are TGTGCCATCAGGTCAGGGGCGTCTGGTGAAAAACTGTTTTTT. It encodes CAIRSGASGEKLFF.

The chain employs TRBV7-3 and TRBJ2-1; possible D gene TRBD2, 6 bases. Looked up from germline, CDR1 is SGHTA and CDR2 is FQGTGA. CDR3 length: 15 residues. With 5 bases removed from V and 4 bases from J, the gap between germline ends came to 15 bases. CDR3 DNA sequence: TGTGCCAGCAGCCCACACTCGAGCGGGTACAATGAGCAGTTCTTC. Translating it yields CASSPHSSGYNEQFF.

The gene calls are TRBV5-5 and TRBJ2-7, with 9 bases that match TRBD1. The ends lost 0 bases at V and 0 bases at J; junction bases unmatched: 1. The CDR3 contains 15 residues. Germline assignment: CDR1 SGHKS and CDR2 YYEKEE (reference sequence). DNA of the CDR3: TGTGCCAGCAGCTTGGGGACAGGGGACTCCTACGAGCAGTACTTC. This translates into CASSLGTGDSYEQYF.

The rearrangement uses TRBV9 and TRBJ2-3, with a weak D call TRBD1 (6 bases). The CDR3 has 16 amino acids. CDR1 is SGDLS and CDR2 is YYNGEE in the germline V gene. The ends were cut back, 1 base at V and 8 bases at J, with 20 bases in the middle. CDR3 DNA sequence: TGTGCCAGCAGCGTATCTAGCACGAACGAAGGGGGTACGCAGTATTTT. It codes for CASSVSSTNEGGTQYF.

V is TRBV30 and J is TRBJ2-5; no firm D call. Per the germline V gene, CDR1 is GTSNPN and CDR2 is SVGIG (reference sequence). V shed 3 bases and J shed 1 base, with 15 bases lying between them. This CDR3 spans 15 amino acids. The CDR3 nucleotides read TGTGCCTGGAGCCTCACTATGGGTTTCCAAGAGACCCAGTACTTC. Its translation: CAWSLTMGFQETQYF.

The chain recombines TRBV4-2 with TRBJ2-2, with a possible D match to TRBD2 (6 bases). Trimming removed 8 bases at V and 6 bases at J, with 22 bases between. Looked up from germline, CDR1 is LGHNA and CDR2 is YNFKEQ. CDR3 length: 16 amino acids. DNA of the CDR3: TGTGCCAGCGAGGGACTTCCCCCCTCGACGGCCGGGGAGCTGTTTTTT. Amino acid sequence: CASEGLPPSTAGELFF.

This CDR3 is CASSESRGATTNEKLFF. The CDR3 DNA follows: TGTGCCAGCAGTGAAAGTCGGGGGGCCACCACTAATGAAAAACTGTTTTTT. The rearrangement joins TRBV6-1 to TRBJ1-4, with a weak D call TRBD1 (6 bases). CDR3 length: 17 residues. Trimming removed 2 bases at V and 2 bases at J, with 15 bases between. The germline V gene has CDR1 MNHNS and CDR2 SASEGT.

The rearrangement uses TRBV7-9 and TRBJ2-1; 9 nucleotides match TRBD2. V lost 2 bases and J lost 4; bases outside the gene matches: 6. The CDR3 contains 16 residues. The germline V gene encodes CDR1 SEHNR and CDR2 FQNEAQ (reference sequence). DNA for the CDR3: TGTGCCAGCAGCTTAACATCTAGCGGGATGTACAATGAGCAGTTCTTC. The encoded protein is CASSLTSSGMYNEQFF.

The chain employs TRBV19 and TRBJ1-5; D gene uncertain. This CDR3 is built from 15 residues. CDR1 is LNHDA, CDR2 SQIVND, per germline (reference sequence). The ends were cut back, 10 bases at V and 1 base at J, with 17 bases in the middle. Here the CDR3 reads CATMTAGGSNQPQHF. The CDR3, as DNA: TGTGCCACTATGACGGCCGGAGGGAGCAATCAGCCCCAGCATTTT.

V gene TRBV28 combines with J gene TRBJ2-2; D is unclear. The V gene lost 2 bases and the J gene lost 5 bases, with 3 bases spanning the gap. Germline V gene sequence: CDR1 MDHEN, CDR2 SYDVKM. The CDR3 contains 12 residues. In DNA form, the CDR3 reads TGTGCCAGCAGTTTACTTACCGGGGAGCTGTTTTTT. It translates to CASSLLTGELFF. The variable domain in full, completed from reference TRBV28 and TRBJ2-2, reads DVKVTQSSRYLVKRTGEKVFLECVQDMDHENMFWYRQDPGLGLRLIYFSYDVKMKEKGDIPEGYSVSREKKERFSLILESASTNQTSMYLCASSLLTGELFFGEGSRLTVL.

The gene calls are TRBV29-1 and TRBJ2-5; 14 bases match TRBD2. The V segment lost 5 bases and the J segment 1 base; nucleotides outside the gene matches: 9. CDR1 SQVTM and CDR2 ANQGSEA come from the germline V gene. CDR3 length equals 17 residues. The CDR3: CSVPGLAGVGIQETQYF. CDR3 coding DNA: TGCAGCGTTCCGGGACTAGCGGGAGTGGGGATCCAAGAGACCCAGTACTTC.

The chain has TRBV7-2 and TRBJ1-1; the D gene is possibly TRBD1 (6 bases). This CDR3 is 19 amino acids long. Per the germline V gene, CDR1 is SGHTA and CDR2 is FQGNSA. The V and J ends lost 1 base and 3 bases respectively, with 24 bases between them. CDR3 nucleotides: TGTGCCAGCAGCTTAGAGTATGGACAGAGCGCGTCCTCTGACACTGAAGCTTTCTTT. It yields the protein CASSLEYGQSASSDTEAFF.

V is TRBV30 and J is TRBJ1-1; 8 bases agree with TRBD1. CDR3 size: 14 residues. Germline V lookup: CDR1 GTSNPN, CDR2 SVGIG (reference sequence). Trimming removed 3 bases from V and 9 bases from J; junction bases left unmatched: 12. In nucleotides, the CDR3 is TGTGCCTGGAGAACAGGGGGTGATTGGACTAAAGCTTTCTTT. Its protein is CAWRTGGDWTKAFF.

This chain uses TRBV29-1 with TRBJ2-3, with a tentative D call TRBD2 (6 bases). Trimming cost V 6 bases and J 2 bases, with 12 bases left between them. CDR3 length: 13 amino acids. The germline V gene encodes CDR1 SQVTM and CDR2 ANQGSEA. The CDR3 is CSVEGTSTDTQYF. CDR3 coding DNA: TGCAGCGTGGAGGGGACGTCCACAGATACGCAGTATTTT.

This clone showed up just once. V and J are TRBV3-1 (or the pseudogene TRBV3-2) and TRBJ1-6, with 10 bases that match TRBD1. Losses at the gene ends were 6 bases for V and 9 bases for J; bases not matched to a gene: 5. Germline lookup yields CDR1 LGHDT and CDR2 YNNKEL (reference sequence). This CDR3 is built from 14 residues. CDR3 sequence reads: CASRTRDRGSPLHF. CDR3 DNA: TGTGCCAGCAGGACCCGGGACAGGGGTTCACCCCTCCACTTT.

The chain uses TRBV7-2 and TRBJ1-5; D is unclear. V dropped 2 bases and J dropped 0 bases, with 8 bases sitting between them. The CDR3 contains 15 residues. CDR1 SGHTA and CDR2 FQGNSA come from the germline V gene. The CDR3 spells CASSLTPNSNQPQHF. The CDR3 DNA follows: TGTGCCAGCAGCTTAACACCAAATAGCAATCAGCCCCAGCATTTT.

V is TRBV4-2 and J is TRBJ1-4, with D possibly TRBD1 on 6 matching bases. With 2 bases removed from V and 8 bases from J, the gap between germline ends came to 15 bases. In germline, CDR1 is LGHNA, CDR2 YNFKEQ. The CDR3 consists of 15 residues. The CDR3 is CASSQNRGGREKLFF. The DNA of the CDR3 is TGTGCCAGCAGCCAAAATCGTGGGGGCCGGGAAAAACTGTTTTTT.

J is TRBJ1-4 and V is TRBV29-1, with D perhaps TRBD1 (5 bases). V lost 6 bases and J 0 bases, leaving 14 bases between the germline ends. The CDR3 contains 15 residues. Germline V gives CDR1 SQVTM, CDR2 ANQGSEA. CDR3 DNA: TGCAGCGTCCGACCCACAGGAGCAACTAATGAAAAACTGTTTTTT. Its protein product is CSVRPTGATNEKLFF.

This clone was detected only a few times. The chain couples TRBV7-8 to TRBJ1-3; TRBD1 might be the D (6 bases). The germline V gene has CDR1 SGHVS and CDR2 FQNEAQ. This CDR3 is built from 14 residues. Trimming removed 11 bases at V and 2 bases at J, with 16 bases between. CDR3 coding DNA: TGTGCCTCCTTCCAGGGGACGGCTGGAAACACCATATATTTT. Translation gives CASFQGTAGNTIYF.

The chain recombines TRBV5-1 with TRBJ2-1; 13 nucleotides line up with TRBD2. Germline CDR1 reads SGHRS; CDR2 reads YFSETQ. The CDR3 runs to 14 residues. V dropped 4 bases and J dropped 6; count of bases not matched to a gene: 1. CDR3 sequence reads: CASSRTSGSNEQFF. CDR3 bases: TGCGCCAGCAGCAGGACTAGCGGGAGCAATGAGCAGTTCTTC. The full variable domain, rest sourced from reference TRBV5-1 and TRBJ2-1, is KAGVTQTPRYLIKTRGQQVTLSCSPISGHRSVSWYQQTPGQGLQFLFEYFSETQRNKGNFPGRFSGRQFSNSRSEMNVSTLELGDSALYLCASSRTSGSNEQFFGPGTRLTVL.

This chain links TRBV6-5 with TRBJ2-7; D is perhaps TRBD1 (5 bases). This CDR3 is built from 15 residues. From germline, CDR1 is MNHEY and CDR2 SVGAGI. Trimming pared 6 bases from V and 7 bases from J, leaving 22 bases between. CDR3 in amino acids: CASSKDRTVTGEQYF. In nucleotides, the CDR3 is TGTGCCAGCAGCAAAGACAGAACAGTTACGGGTGAGCAGTACTTC.

The chain carries TRBV7-8 and TRBJ2-1; 9 bases match TRBD2. The germline CDR1 and CDR2 sequences are SGHVS and FQNEAQ. CDR3 length equals 13 residues. J lost 15 bases, V lost 0 bases, and 6 bases had no gene match. The CDR3 loop reads CASSLASGGLPFF. Here the CDR3 DNA reads TGTGCCAGCAGCTTAGCTAGCGGGGGTTTGCCGTTCTTC.

This clone was seen at least ten times. The chain carries TRBV19 and TRBJ1-3, with D possibly TRBD1 on 5 matching bases. Germline CDR1 and CDR2: LNHDA and SQIVND (reference sequence). The CDR3 extends over 13 amino acids. Deletions cut 5 bases from V and 0 bases from J, with 5 bases between. The CDR3 loop reads CASSDSSGNTIYF. Here the CDR3 DNA reads TGTGCCAGTAGTGACAGCTCTGGAAACACCATATATTTT. Filled out from reference TRBV19 and TRBJ1-3, the complete variable domain reads DGGITQSPKYLFRKEGQNVTLSCEQNLNHDAMYWYRQDPGQGLRLIYYSQIVNDFQKGDIAEGYSVSREKKESFPLTVTSAQKNPTAFYLCASSDSSGNTIYFGEGSWLTVV.

J is TRBJ2-7 and V is TRBV12-3 or TRBV12-4; TRBD1 matches 7 bases. The CDR3 contains 13 residues. V lost 3 bases to trimming and J lost 3 bases; unmatched junction nucleotides: 2. In DNA form, the CDR3 reads TGTGCCAGCAGTTTGGCAGGGGGCTACGAGCAGTACTTC. This sequence encodes CASSLAGGYEQYF.

The V call is TRBV5-1, the J call TRBJ2-1, with TRBD2 matching over 8 bases. Germline lookup yields CDR1 SGHRS and CDR2 YFSETQ. V was pared by 1 base and J by 8 bases, with 5 bases of the junction left unmatched. The CDR3 sequence is 14 residues long. The CDR3 region is CASSLLSGGDEQFF. The CDR3 DNA reads as TGCGCCAGCAGCTTGTTAAGCGGGGGCGATGAGCAGTTCTTC.

This sequence joins TRBV2 and TRBJ2-1, with D maybe TRBD1 (6 bases). Germline CDR1 reads SNHLY; CDR2 reads FYNNEI. This CDR3 spans 15 amino acids. The V end was cut by 3 bases, the J end by 2 bases, with 11 bases between. CDR3 amino acids: CASSDPDSTYNEQFF. CDR3 DNA: TGTGCCAGCAGTGACCCGGACAGCACCTACAATGAGCAGTTCTTC.